This TCR beta chain was identified in a study of human T cells and chemical hapten exposure (dated by TCRdb to the early 2020s). In terms of the full investigation: Libraries were combined into a pool for sequencing, and differences in TCR yield between samples came mainly from small differences in library volumes within the pool. In alopecia patients, the study followed how the peripheral blood TCR repertoire changed in vivo over primary and secondary sensitization to diphenylcyclopropenone (DPC), a hapten. Each blood RNA sample was used to sequence both TCR alpha and TCR beta chains.

The research as a whole found: DPC sensitization did not change the number of TCRs with a frequency above 1 in 1000, and there was no evidence of changes in global repertoire structure. After repeated subsampling, changes were observed in the strength of the expansion versus patch-test correlation and in the threshold at which the correlation became significant.

This clonotype was observed at least ten times. The antigen it binds to is not known. No base qualities exist here, and no much larger clone lies one base off it. The time point label for this specimen denotes: healthy volunteer bleed at 2 weeks. Unfractionated whole blood was collected in Tempus Blood RNA tubes, and total RNA was extracted from that blood. Five or six healthy volunteers were used as TCR sequencing controls and were bled at day 0, 2 weeks and 6 weeks. A distance of 13 bases separates the germline ends of V and J, which lose 4 bases and 1 base respectively. The CDR3 runs 16 amino acids, cysteine and phenylalanine included. Here the CDR3 DNA is all that survives: 48 bases in frame from base 1. The library relied on RACE. TCRdb names NextSeq 500 as the instrument used. Library preparation attached unique molecular identifiers to individual cDNA molecules for quantitative, reproducible TCR counting. In the authors' own workflow: The median number of TCRs per sample was some 100,000, ranging from about 23,224 to 700,000. V, J and CDR3 annotation of the TCR reads was carried out using the Decombinator software suite. For the PS versus PT1 abundance plots, all samples were subsampled to the same number of TCRs (28,000). TCRs were defined as expanded if absent before sensitization and observed at least eight times at the 2-week time point. TCRdb trimmed the raw reads at Q25, called clones with MiXCR and kept productive beta chains. Each entry is one CDR3 protein sequence, shown with its most common DNA and genes. TCRdb, not the authors, supplied the V and J calls. The sample includes around 130,000 distinct CDR3 sequences, with around 8.2% observed a single time. The top ten clonotypes cover 1.5% to 2% of the sample.

The sequence derives from a male donor in good health. Some clones in this sample may be carry-over from other donors' samples. Sequenced input: whole blood. The chain is encoded by TRBV12-3 or TRBV12-4 joined to TRBJ2-2; possibly the D gene is TRBD1, per 6 matching bases. The nucleotide sequence is TGTGCCAGCAGTTCGATCGGACAGATGAACACCGGGGAGCTGTTTTTT. It encodes CASSSIGQMNTGELFF.